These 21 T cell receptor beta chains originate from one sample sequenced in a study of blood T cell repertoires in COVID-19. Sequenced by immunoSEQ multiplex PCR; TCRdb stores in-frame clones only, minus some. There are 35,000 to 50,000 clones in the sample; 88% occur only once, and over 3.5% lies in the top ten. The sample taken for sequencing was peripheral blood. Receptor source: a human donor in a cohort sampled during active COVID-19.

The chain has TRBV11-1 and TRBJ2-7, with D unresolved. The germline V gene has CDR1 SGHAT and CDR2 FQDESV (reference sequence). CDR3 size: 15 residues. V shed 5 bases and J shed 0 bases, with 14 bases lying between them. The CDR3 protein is CASSPRARRSYEQYF. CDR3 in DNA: TGTGCCAGCAGCCCCCGCGCGCGTCGCTCCTACGAGCAGTACTTC.

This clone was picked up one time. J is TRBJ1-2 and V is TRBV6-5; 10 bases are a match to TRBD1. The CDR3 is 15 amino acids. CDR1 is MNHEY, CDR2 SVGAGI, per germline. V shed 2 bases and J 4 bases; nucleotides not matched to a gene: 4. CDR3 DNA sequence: TGTGCCAGCAGTTACAGGACAGGGGGGACCTATGGCTACACCTTC. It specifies CASSYRTGGTYGYTF.

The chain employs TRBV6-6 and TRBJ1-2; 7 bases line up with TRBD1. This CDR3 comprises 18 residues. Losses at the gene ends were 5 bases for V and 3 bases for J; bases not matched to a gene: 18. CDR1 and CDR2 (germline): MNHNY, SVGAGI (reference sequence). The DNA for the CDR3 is TGTGCCAGCAGTCCCCGCAAAATCACAGGGGCAAGTCACTATGGCTACACCTTC. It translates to CASSPRKITGASHYGYTF.

CDR3 amino acids: CATDSQGGQPQHF. The CDR3 bases are TGCGCCACCGATAGCCAAGGAGGTCAGCCCCAGCATTTT. The rearrangement joins TRBV5-1 to TRBJ1-5; no firm D call. The CDR3 is 13 residues long. The germline CDR1 and CDR2 sequences are SGHRS and YFSETQ. Trimming left V 9 bases short and J 6 bases short, with 16 bases between.

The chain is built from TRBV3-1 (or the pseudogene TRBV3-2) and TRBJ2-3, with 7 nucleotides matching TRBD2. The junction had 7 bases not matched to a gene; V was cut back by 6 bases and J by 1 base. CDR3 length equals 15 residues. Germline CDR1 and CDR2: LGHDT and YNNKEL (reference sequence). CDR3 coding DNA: TGTGCCAGCAGAGAAGCGGGATGGGGCACAGATACGCAGTATTTT. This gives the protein CASREAGWGTDTQYF.

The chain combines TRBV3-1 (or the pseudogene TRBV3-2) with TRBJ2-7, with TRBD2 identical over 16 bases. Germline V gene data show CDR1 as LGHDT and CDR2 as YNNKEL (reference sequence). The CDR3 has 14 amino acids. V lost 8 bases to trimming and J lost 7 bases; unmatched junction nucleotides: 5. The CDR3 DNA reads TGTGCCAGCGCCGGGACTAGCGGGAGGGGAGAGCAGTACTTC. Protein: CASAGTSGRGEQYF.

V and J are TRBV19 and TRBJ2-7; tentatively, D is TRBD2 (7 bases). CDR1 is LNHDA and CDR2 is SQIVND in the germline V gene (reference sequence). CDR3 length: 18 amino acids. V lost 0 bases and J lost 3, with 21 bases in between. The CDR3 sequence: CASSIDWGGQGAYYEQYF. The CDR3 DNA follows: TGTGCCAGTAGTATAGACTGGGGGGGGCAGGGAGCATACTACGAGCAGTACTTC. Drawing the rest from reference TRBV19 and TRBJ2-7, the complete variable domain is DGGITQSPKYLFRKEGQNVTLSCEQNLNHDAMYWYRQDPGQGLRLIYYSQIVNDFQKGDIAEGYSVSREKKESFPLTVTSAQKNPTAFYLCASSIDWGGQGAYYEQYFGPGTRLTVT.

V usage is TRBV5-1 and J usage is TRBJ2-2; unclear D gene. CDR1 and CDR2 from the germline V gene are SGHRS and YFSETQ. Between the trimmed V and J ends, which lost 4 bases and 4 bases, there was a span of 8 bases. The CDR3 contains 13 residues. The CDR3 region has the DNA TGCGCCAGCAGCCCCTCGGGCACCGGGGAGCTGTTTTTT. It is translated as CASSPSGTGELFF.

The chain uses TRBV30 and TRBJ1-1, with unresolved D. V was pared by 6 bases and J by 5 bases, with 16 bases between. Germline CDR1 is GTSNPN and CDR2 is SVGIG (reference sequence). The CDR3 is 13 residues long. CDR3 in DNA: TGTGCCTGTTCGGGCACCTCGGGGACTGAAGCTTTCTTT. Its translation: CACSGTSGTEAFF. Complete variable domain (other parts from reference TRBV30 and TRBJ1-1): SQTIHQWPATLVQPVGSPLSLECTVEGTSNPNLYWYRQAAGRGLQLLFYSVGIGQISSEVPQNLSASRPQDRQFILSSKKLLLSDSGFYLCACSGTSGTEAFFGQGTRLTVV.

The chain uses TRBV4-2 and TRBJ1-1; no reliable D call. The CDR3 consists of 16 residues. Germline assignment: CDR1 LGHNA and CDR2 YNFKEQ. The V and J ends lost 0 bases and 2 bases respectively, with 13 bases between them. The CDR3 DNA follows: TGTGCCAGCAGCCAAGATTATAGCCGTACAAACACTGAAGCTTTCTTT. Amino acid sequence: CASSQDYSRTNTEAFF.

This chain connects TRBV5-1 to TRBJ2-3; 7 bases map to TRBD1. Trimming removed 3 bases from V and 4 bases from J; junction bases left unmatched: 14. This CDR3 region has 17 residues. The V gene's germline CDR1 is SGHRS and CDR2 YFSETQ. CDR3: CASSYVLQGPGADTQYF. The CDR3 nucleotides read TGCGCCAGCAGCTACGTCCTACAGGGGCCAGGCGCAGATACGCAGTATTTT.

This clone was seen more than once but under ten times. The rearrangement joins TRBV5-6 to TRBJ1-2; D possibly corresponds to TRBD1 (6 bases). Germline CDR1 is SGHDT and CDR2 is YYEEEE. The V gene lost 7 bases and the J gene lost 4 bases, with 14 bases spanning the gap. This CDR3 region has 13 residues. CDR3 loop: CASDNGGAYGYTF. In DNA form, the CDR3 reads TGTGCCAGCGATAACGGGGGGGCCTATGGCTACACCTTC.

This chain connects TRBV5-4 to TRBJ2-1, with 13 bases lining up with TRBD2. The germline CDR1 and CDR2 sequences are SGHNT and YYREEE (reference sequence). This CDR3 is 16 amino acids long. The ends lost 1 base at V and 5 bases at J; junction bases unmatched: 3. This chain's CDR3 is CASSLNGLAGDNEQFF. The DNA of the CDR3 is TGTGCCAGCAGCTTGAACGGACTAGCGGGAGACAATGAGCAGTTCTTC.

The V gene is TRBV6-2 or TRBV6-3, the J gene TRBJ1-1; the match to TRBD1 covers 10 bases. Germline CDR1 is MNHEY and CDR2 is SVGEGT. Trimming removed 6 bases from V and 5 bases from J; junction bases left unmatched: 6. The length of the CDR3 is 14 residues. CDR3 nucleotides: TGTGCCAGCAGCCCGGACAGGGGGATGACTGAAGCTTTCTTT. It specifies CASSPDRGMTEAFF.

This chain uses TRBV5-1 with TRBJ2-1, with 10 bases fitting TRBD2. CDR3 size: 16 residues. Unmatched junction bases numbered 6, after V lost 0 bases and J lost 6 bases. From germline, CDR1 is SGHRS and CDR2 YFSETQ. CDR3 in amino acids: CASSLAFGTSVNEQFF. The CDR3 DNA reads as TGCGCCAGCAGCTTGGCCTTCGGGACTAGCGTCAATGAGCAGTTCTTC.

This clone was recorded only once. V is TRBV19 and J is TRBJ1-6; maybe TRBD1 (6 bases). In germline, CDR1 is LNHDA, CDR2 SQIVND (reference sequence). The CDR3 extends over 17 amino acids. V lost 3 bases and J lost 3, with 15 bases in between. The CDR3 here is CASSITGGPRYNSPLHF. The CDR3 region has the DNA TGTGCCAGTAGTATTACGGGGGGGCCGCGCTATAATTCACCCCTCCACTTT. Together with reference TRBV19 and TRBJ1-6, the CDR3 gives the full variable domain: DGGITQSPKYLFRKEGQNVTLSCEQNLNHDAMYWYRQDPGQGLRLIYYSQIVNDFQKGDIAEGYSVSREKKESFPLTVTSAQKNPTAFYLCASSITGGPRYNSPLHFGNGTRLTVT.

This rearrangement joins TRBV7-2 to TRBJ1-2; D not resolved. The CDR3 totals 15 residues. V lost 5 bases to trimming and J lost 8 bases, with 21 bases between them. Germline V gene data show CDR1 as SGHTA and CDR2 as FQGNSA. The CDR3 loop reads CASSGQLVGLEGYTF. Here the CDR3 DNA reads TGTGCCAGCAGCGGTCAGTTGGTCGGACTTGAGGGCTACACCTTC.

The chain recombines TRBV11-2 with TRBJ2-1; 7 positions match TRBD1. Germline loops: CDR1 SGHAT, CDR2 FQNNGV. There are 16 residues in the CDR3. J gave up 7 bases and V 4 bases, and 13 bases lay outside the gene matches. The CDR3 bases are TGTGCCAGCAGCTCCAGAGGGGGACAGCAAATTAATGAGCAGTTCTTC. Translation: CASSSRGGQQINEQFF.

CDR3 coding DNA: TGTGCCAGCAGTTTATACGGGGGCGGACTAGCGGGAGGGTACTACGAGCAGTACTTC. It is translated as CASSLYGGGLAGGYYEQYF. The chain carries TRBV28 and TRBJ2-7, with 15 bases fitting TRBD2. The CDR3 loop spans 19 amino acids. The germline V gene has CDR1 MDHEN and CDR2 SYDVKM. The ends lost 1 base at V and 3 bases at J; junction bases unmatched: 10.

CDR3: CASSIQQGLEQYF. The CDR3 DNA reads TGTGCCAGCAGCATTCAACAGGGGCTCGAGCAGTACTTC. This chain uses TRBV11-2 with TRBJ2-7; TRBD1 agrees at 7 bases. V lost 5 bases to trimming and J lost 6 bases; unmatched junction nucleotides: 7. Per the germline V gene, CDR1 is SGHAT and CDR2 is FQNNGV. The CDR3 is 13 residues long.

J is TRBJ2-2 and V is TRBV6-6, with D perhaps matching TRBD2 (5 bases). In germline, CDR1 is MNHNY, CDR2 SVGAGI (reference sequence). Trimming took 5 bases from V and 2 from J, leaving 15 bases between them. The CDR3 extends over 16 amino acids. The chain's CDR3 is CASSPPGGLNTGELFF. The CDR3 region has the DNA TGTGCCAGCAGTCCCCCGGGTGGACTTAACACCGGGGAGCTGTTTTTT.